The sequence of this T cell receptor (beta chain) was determined in a study of coeliac disease (dated 2022 in TCRdb). About the full investigation: Each coeliac patient was placed into one of three groups: newly diagnosed active disease, refractory coeliac disease type I, or disease controlled by a gluten-free diet. Because high-resolution HLA typing was not available, biased TRBV7-2 usage was queried as a proof of principle. Small intestinal lymphocyte fractions from coeliac and non-coeliac patients were analysed in the study using next-generation sequencing of rearranged TRB and TRG CDR3 regions. The study set out to describe the TR repertoires of small intestinal T cells in active coeliac disease, refractory type I coeliac disease, and coeliac disease treated with a gluten-free diet. A total of 30 patients took part in the full study: 22 had serologically confirmed coeliac disease and 8 were controls with non-small intestinal disorders. TRB sequencing worked for samples from under 30 subjects, and these included 20 to 25 paired bulk unsorted intraepithelial and lamina propria cell samples. General findings and caveats noted by the study authors: The separation of intraepithelial from lamina propria cells did not yield high-purity fractions, so cross-contamination between compartments was possible. In the authors' view, the approach was unsuitable for unbiased detection of gliadin-specific T cells, since gliadin-specific T cells are scarce and rarely shared between patients. TRB repertoires were found to be largely private, with most amino acid sequences unique to one sample, and no significant difference in V-gene usage was found between disease groups. Lower clonality than in controls was observed in the TRB and TRG repertoires of active coeliac intraepithelial and lamina propria samples, suggesting that diverse T cells were recruited.

Details on this clone: Its antigen is not yet known. No much larger clone exists at a distance of one base, and base qualities are not known.

Library method: the immunoSEQ multiplex PCR assay. Using reverse primers that targeted J gene segments together with forward primers that targeted V gene segments, the TR loci were amplified in a multiplexed PCR. The Illumina HiSeq System was used to sequence the amplified CDR3 regions. As for the authors' bioinformatics: A nearest-neighbour algorithm merged closely related reads to remove PCR and sequencing errors and collapse data into unique sequences. Repertoires were summarised by clonality and by T cell density, defined as TR molecules per amount of genomic DNA input. CDR3 amino acid sequences present in at least 80% of unsorted samples were defined as public TRs and were then tested for differential abundance between coeliac and control samples. Kruskal-Wallis tests followed by Dunn post-tests were used to test for differences in clonality and density between disease groups. TCRdb provides this immuneACCESS table in a form limited to in-frame rearrangements. Some clones are lacking; in checked studies, under half of them reflect an unresolved V gene, and why the rest are absent is not known. V, J and clone size reflect that table, while D and trimming were determined from the DNA. The sample has under 4,500 clones on record, roughly 60% of them singletons. Of the sample, roughly 15% falls within the top ten clones.

Via the germline V gene, CDR1 is LGHNA and CDR2 YNFKEQ. At the junction V is shortened by 4 bases and J by 6 bases, with 21 bases in between. The CDR3 starts with the cysteine, ends with the phenylalanine, and has 16 residues. Of all the DNA, just the CDR3 is kept, 48 bases in frame from base 1. Cells were frozen in liquid nitrogen in DMSO/FBS as aliquots of approximately 500,000 cells, with a single aliquot from each fraction going to sequencing. Endoscopy and small intestinal biopsy were performed in all 30 patients in the study. Intraepithelial cells were released from biopsies by stirring for one hour at 37 degrees C in RPMI containing EGTA, MgCl2 and 1% FBS. Genomic DNA was extracted from frozen unsorted cell fractions using the Qiagen DNeasy blood extraction kit.

This clonotype originated in a human donor with active celiac disease. Recombination linked TRBV4-2 to TRBJ1-2; a weak D assignment points to TRBD1 (6 bases agree). Sequenced material: intraepithelial lymphocytes from the gut. The label giving this sample's cell subset or site can be read as: intraepithelial cell (IEC) fraction of small intestinal biopsy. The DNA is as follows: TGTGCCAGCAGCCCAGATGTTCACAGGGTCGATGATGGCTACACCTTC. It is translated as CASSPDVHRVDDGYTF.